The next 12 T cell receptor beta chains were all read from a single sample in a study of blood T cell repertoires in COVID-19. The table came from immunoSEQ multiplex PCR; TCRdb's copy has only in-frame clones and leaves some out. Of approximately 180,000 clones in the sample, roughly 85% are singletons; the top ten hold about a fifth. The sequenced material came from peripheral blood. The receptors derive from a man aged 55 to 69 with active or convalescent COVID-19.

This chain connects TRBV6-1 to TRBJ1-2; 7 bases are a match to TRBD1. CDR1 and CDR2 (germline): MNHNS, SASEGT. The J segment lost 4 bases and the V segment lost 0 bases, leaving 5 bases of the junction unmatched. The CDR3 runs to 15 residues. The CDR3 DNA reads TGTGCCAGCAGTGAAGCTTGGGGACAGACCTATGGCTACACCTTC. Translating gives CASSEAWGQTYGYTF.

This sequence joins TRBV5-1 and TRBJ2-1, with D possibly TRBD2 on 5 matching bases. CDR1 SGHRS and CDR2 YFSETQ come from the germline V gene. V dropped 1 base and J dropped 0 bases, with 26 bases sitting between them. This CDR3 region has 21 residues. The CDR3 DNA reads TGCGCCAGCAGCTTGAACGGGGTCATCCTCCCGCCCCCCCGCTCCTACAATGAGCAGTTCTTC. Encoded protein: CASSLNGVILPPPRSYNEQFF.

In the case of this clone: Compared with germline, one end of the junction differs, possibly owing to a read error. The sample carries other DNA sequences with the same CDR3. The V call is TRBV9, the J call TRBJ2-5, with D perhaps TRBD1 (5 bases). Germline V gene data show CDR1 as SGDLS and CDR2 as YYNGEE. This CDR3 contains 16 residues. CDR3 sequence: CASSASPQGPQETQYF. The CDR3 DNA follows: TGTGCCAGCAGCGCGTCCCCTCAGGGCCCCCAAGAGACCCAATACTTC.

Here the CDR3 DNA reads TGTGCCAGCAGCCAAGAATTCAGGACAGGGATGTATGGCTACACCTTC. Translated, it gives CASSQEFRTGMYGYTF. This rearrangement joins TRBV4-2 to TRBJ1-2; 8 bases match TRBD1. V was clipped by 0 bases and J by 5 bases; unmatched bases: 8. This CDR3 has 16 residues. Germline assignment: CDR1 LGHNA and CDR2 YNFKEQ.

The chain combines TRBV2 with TRBJ2-7, with D perhaps matching TRBD2 (6 bases). V was pared by 4 bases and J by 2 bases, with 18 bases between. This CDR3 has 16 amino acids. Germline V CDR1 and CDR2: SNHLY, FYNNEI. For the CDR3, the DNA is TGTGCCAGCAGTGGGTCTTTTAGCGGACTAACCTACGAGCAGTACTTC. Translating gives CASSGSFSGLTYEQYF. The variable domain in full, with the rest retrieved from reference TRBV2 and TRBJ2-7, is EPEVTQTPSHQVTQMGQEVILRCVPISNHLYFYWYRQILGQKVEFLVSFYNNEISEKSEIFDDQFSVERPDGSNFTLKIRSTKLEDSAMYFCASSGSFSGLTYEQYFGPGTRLTVT.

J is TRBJ2-1 and V is TRBV24-1; TRBD1 matches at 8 bases. Germline loops: CDR1 KGHDR, CDR2 SFDVKD. The CDR3 runs to 15 residues. Trimming at V came to 3 bases and at J to 5 bases, leaving 5 bases not matched to a gene. The DNA of the CDR3 is TGTGCCACCAGTGATGCTGGACAGGGCGACAATGAGCAGTTCTTC. It specifies CATSDAGQGDNEQFF.

This rearrangement joins TRBV11-1 to TRBJ2-1; 12 nucleotides line up with TRBD1. CDR1 and CDR2 (germline): SGHAT, FQDESV (reference sequence). V gave up 8 bases and J gave up 9 bases; unmatched junction bases: 8. The CDR3 loop spans 14 amino acids. CDR3 protein: CASARDRGQGEQFF. As DNA, the CDR3 is TGTGCCAGCGCCCGGGACAGGGGGCAGGGTGAGCAGTTCTTC.

Written as DNA, the CDR3 is TGTGCCAGCAGTTATGCCAGGGGGGCCTCCTATGGCTACACCTTC. Translation: CASSYARGASYGYTF. The gene calls are TRBV6-5 and TRBJ1-2, with 7 bases lining up with TRBD1. V lost 3 bases and J lost 4; bases outside the gene matches: 8. The CDR3 totals 15 residues. Germline V gene data show CDR1 as MNHEY and CDR2 as SVGAGI.

The CDR3 DNA follows: TGTGCCAGCAGCTCCTCCGACGGGGGACAAGAGACCCAGTACTTC. Amino acids: CASSSSDGGQETQYF. The V and J genes are TRBV11-1 and TRBJ2-5; a possible D gene is TRBD2 (6 bases). CDR1 is SGHAT and CDR2 is FQDESV in the germline V gene (reference sequence). This CDR3 has 15 residues. With 4 bases removed from V and 2 bases from J, the gap between germline ends came to 14 bases.

J is TRBJ1-1 and V is TRBV25-1; perhaps TRBD1 as D (6 bases). V was pared by 6 bases and J by 6 bases, with 14 bases between. Germline assignment: CDR1 MGHDK and CDR2 SYGVNS. This CDR3 is built from 13 residues. CDR3 region: CASRGAQGSEAFF. DNA for the CDR3: TGTGCCAGCAGGGGGGCTCAGGGCTCTGAAGCTTTCTTT.

The chain joins TRBV7-2 to TRBJ1-6, with 9 bases matching TRBD1. CDR1 and CDR2 from the germline V gene are SGHTA and FQGNSA. V lost 1 base to trimming and J lost 10 bases; unmatched junction nucleotides: 5. The CDR3 length is 15 residues. CDR3 sequence reads: CASSLVGTGLSPLHF. DNA for the CDR3: TGTGCCAGCAGCTTAGTCGGGACAGGGTTGTCACCCCTCCACTTT. The whole variable domain, filled in from reference TRBV7-2 and TRBJ1-6, reads GAGVSQSPSNKVTEKGKDVELRCDPISGHTALYWYRQSLGQGLEFLIYFQGNSAPDKSGLPSDRFSAERTGGSVSTLTIQRTQQEDSAVYLCASSLVGTGLSPLHFGNGTRLTVT.

This rearrangement joins TRBV5-1 to TRBJ2-1, with D perhaps matching TRBD1 (6 bases). V gave up 4 bases and J gave up 6 bases, with 11 bases separating them. Germline V gives CDR1 SGHRS, CDR2 YFSETQ. This CDR3 is built from 13 residues. The CDR3 reads CASSITGSNEQFF. CDR3 sequence (DNA): TGCGCCAGCAGCATCACAGGGTCCAATGAGCAGTTCTTC.